Below, 8 T cell receptor beta chains from the same sample are listed, as sequenced in a study of siplizumab effects on memory and regulatory T cells (dated by TCRdb to between 2019 and 2020). The library was made by the immunoSEQ multiplex PCR assay. In its TCRdb copy, this immuneACCESS table keeps in-frame sequences only and misses some clones. Where compared with another copy, unresolved V genes explain less than half of these, and the others have no known cause. Recorded for this sample are tens of thousands of clones; 93% of them occurred a single time. The top ten constitute 6% to 7% of the sample. Sequencing used CD8+ T cells sorted from blood. The source of these receptors is a human donor in good health.

V and J are TRBV19 and TRBJ1-3; D is unresolved. This CDR3 region has 14 residues. V was pared by 8 bases and J by 0 bases, with 11 bases between. CDR1 LNHDA and CDR2 SQIVND come from the germline V gene (reference sequence). The CDR3 sequence is CASALAISGNTIYF. The CDR3 DNA sequence: TGTGCCAGTGCCCTAGCCATCTCTGGAAACACCATATATTTT.

The V call is TRBV6-5, the J call TRBJ2-7, with 7 bases aligning to TRBD1. The CDR3 consists of 11 residues. Unmatched junction bases numbered 4, after V lost 8 bases and J lost 6 bases. The germline V gene has CDR1 MNHEY and CDR2 SVGAGI. CDR3 residues: CASGAGGEQYF. CDR3 sequence (DNA): TGTGCCAGCGGGGCAGGGGGCGAGCAGTACTTC.

The genes are TRBV6-1 and TRBJ2-3, with 7 positions matching TRBD2. The CDR3 runs 14 residues. Germline lookup yields CDR1 MNHNS and CDR2 SASEGT. Trimming cost V 2 bases and J 4 bases; bases outside gene matches: 3. CDR3: CASSEPGGSDTQYF. CDR3 bases: TGTGCCAGCAGTGAACCCGGGGGGTCAGATACGCAGTATTTT.

The rearrangement uses TRBV2 and TRBJ2-1; TRBD2 is a possible D gene (6 bases). Germline V gene data show CDR1 as SNHLY and CDR2 as FYNNEI. The CDR3 is 14 amino acids. Trimming cost V 11 bases and J 4 bases, with 18 bases left between them. In DNA, the CDR3 is TGTGCCGCTTCCGGGAGAACGGTTTACAATGAGCAGTTCTTC. It translates to CAASGRTVYNEQFF.

CDR3 loop: CASGRVGYEQYF. In nucleotides, the CDR3 is TGTGCCTCAGGGAGGGTCGGCTACGAGCAGTACTTC. This sequence joins TRBV30 and TRBJ2-7, with TRBD2 matching over 7 bases. V lost 7 bases to trimming and J lost 3 bases; unmatched junction nucleotides: 6. CDR3 length: 12 amino acids. Germline-derived CDR1 and CDR2 are GTSNPN and SVGIG (reference sequence).

The V and J genes are TRBV5-8 and TRBJ1-1; D is unresolved. This CDR3 region has 12 residues. V dropped 1 base and J dropped 6 bases, with 7 bases sitting between them. Germline CDR1 reads SGHTS; CDR2 reads YDEGEE. Written as DNA, the CDR3 is TGTGCCAGCAGCTTGTTGTTGGCTGAAGCTTTCTTT. Translated: CASSLLLAEAFF.

By share of the sample, this clone is medium-sized. The chain links TRBV27 to TRBJ1-6; 8 bases are a match to TRBD1. Germline V lookup: CDR1 MNHEY, CDR2 SMNVEV (reference sequence). V lost 6 bases to trimming and J lost 4 bases; unmatched junction nucleotides: 2. The CDR3 runs 14 residues. The chain's CDR3 is CASSGTGYNSPLHF. The DNA for the CDR3 is TGTGCCAGCAGCGGGACAGGTTATAATTCACCCCTCCACTTT.

This clone was picked up one time. This chain connects TRBV9 to TRBJ2-3; a possible D gene is TRBD2 (6 bases). Germline V gene lookup returns CDR1 SGDLS and CDR2 YYNGEE. The CDR3 loop spans 15 amino acids. Trimming stripped 1 base from V and 4 bases from J, with 13 bases between. CDR3 residues: CASSVTGTYSDTQYF. The CDR3 DNA is TGTGCCAGCAGCGTAACCGGGACTTATTCAGATACGCAGTATTTT.